This T cell receptor beta chain was identified during a study of blood T cell repertoires in COVID-19. Across the study: Acute and convalescent COVID-19 samples came from the United States, Italy and Spain. From T cells, B-cell-depleted T cells, or PBMCs came the material, which was cDNA or gDNA.

This CDR3 is 15 amino acids long. Germline V gene data show CDR1 as SEHNR and CDR2 as FQNEAQ (reference sequence). The V end lost 3 bases, the J end lost 3 bases, and 12 bases lay between the germline ends. In the original workflow: Amplification with reference gene primers provided the estimates of nucleated cell counts. Clones were sequenced by immunoSEQ multiplex PCR, and TCRdb holds only the in-frame ones, with some missing. The V and J calls and the clone size are those of that table, but D and trimming were determined from the DNA. This sample carries some 120,000 clones, 85% to 90% of them seen once, and the ten largest clones take approximately 8.1%.

This TCR was recovered from a man in his fifties or sixties with acute or convalescent COVID-19. Sequencing used peripheral blood. The chain is built from TRBV7-9 and TRBJ1-5, with D possibly TRBD1 on 5 matching bases. The CDR3 DNA sequence: TGTGCCAGCAGCTTCTGGCAGGGTGACAATCAGCCCCAGCATTTT. It encodes CASSFWQGDNQPQHF.